This entry lists 6 T cell receptor beta chains sequenced from one sample in a study of type 1 and type 2 diabetes patients. The PCR template was genomic DNA. Multiplex PCR with 30 forward and 13 reverse primers amplified the TCR beta CDR3. Using its own MiXCR run on the multiplex PCR reads, TCRdb lists one record per CDR3 protein. This sample has some 250,000 distinct CDR3 sequences; more than 45% occur once, and the top ten carry roughly an eighth. The sample was peripheral blood mononuclear cells (PBMCs). The origin of the receptors is a man aged 18 to 30 with type 2 diabetes.

V and J are TRBV7-3 and TRBJ2-5; D remains ambiguous. Germline CDR1 SGHTA, CDR2 FQGTGA. Trimming cost V 4 bases and J 4 bases, with 10 bases left between them. This CDR3 spans 13 amino acids. The CDR3 DNA sequence: TGTGCCAGCAGCTCCCTATTTGGAGAGACCCAGTACTTC. Its translation is CASSSLFGETQYF.

The chain is built from TRBV7-2 and TRBJ2-7, with D perhaps TRBD2 (5 bases). Germline V gene lookup returns CDR1 SGHTA and CDR2 FQGNSA. Deletions cut 5 bases from V and 0 bases from J, with 14 bases between. The length of the CDR3 is 15 residues. The CDR3 region is CASSQVSGSSYEQYF. The CDR3 bases are TGTGCCAGCAGCCAAGTGAGCGGCAGCTCCTACGAGCAGTACTTC.

This clonotype was picked up a small number of times. A junction boundary mismatches the germline segment, possibly from a read error. The V gene is TRBV19, the J gene TRBJ1-5; D is ambiguous. This CDR3 is built from 14 residues. Germline assignment: CDR1 LNHDA and CDR2 SQIVND (reference sequence). The CDR3 region is CASSLERADQPQHF. CDR3 DNA: TGTGCCAGTAGTCTAGAACGAGCGGATCAGCCCCAGCATTTT.

The rearrangement uses TRBV20-1 and TRBJ1-4; possible D gene TRBD1, 5 bases. V was shortened by 5 bases and J by 6 bases, with 19 bases between the two germline ends. The germline V gene encodes CDR1 DFQATT and CDR2 SNEGSKA (reference sequence). The CDR3 is 15 amino acids. CDR3 in DNA: TGCAGTGCTTCTAACTCCGGGACGGCGGATGAAAAACTGTTTTTT. Protein product: CSASNSGTADEKLFF.

This clonotype was seen a handful of times. The chain joins TRBV27 to TRBJ1-2, with D perhaps matching TRBD1 (5 bases). This CDR3 contains 13 residues. Germline V gives CDR1 MNHEY, CDR2 SMNVEV (reference sequence). V was trimmed by 5 bases and J by 7 bases, leaving 14 bases between them. The CDR3 DNA reads TGTGCCAGCAGTCAGAGTCGACAGCCTGGCTACACCTTC. It specifies CASSQSRQPGYTF.

This sequence joins TRBV6-6 and TRBJ2-7, with a weak D call TRBD1 (5 bases). This CDR3 is 15 amino acids long. The germline V gene has CDR1 MNHNY and CDR2 SVGAGI (reference sequence). V was cut by 2 bases and J by 0 bases, with 11 bases left in between. Written as DNA, the CDR3 is TGTGCCAGCAGTTACGGGGCATATAGCTCCTACGAGCAGTACTTC. Amino acids: CASSYGAYSSYEQYF.